This TCR beta chain was documented in a study of patients and donors after allogeneic stem cell transplantation. Germline V CDR1 and CDR2: SGHVS, FQNEAQ. Trimming at V came to 5 bases and at J to 0 bases, leaving 7 bases not matched to a gene. There are 17 residues in the CDR3. MiXCR, run by TCRdb on the RT-PCR reads, gives a single entry per CDR3 protein. The data contain over 150,000 distinct CDR3 sequences, roughly 30% of them singletons. The chain employs TRBV7-8 and TRBJ2-1, with 10 bases fitting TRBD1. The sequence was obtained from a human donor who was either an allogeneic HSCT recipient or a stem cell or donor lymphocyte infusion donor (not recorded which). It is not recorded whose cells these are; they may come from a transplant donor. What was sequenced was blood, either unsorted or a sorted T cell fraction (not recorded which). CDR3 bases: TGTGCCAGCAGCCCCCGGACAGGGGGGGACTCCTACAATGAGCAGTTCTTC. This translates into CASSPRTGGDSYNEQFF.